One and the same sample provided the 26 T cell receptor beta chains below, sequenced in a study of technical replicates of blood from four donors. Assay used: immunoSEQ multiplex PCR; TCRdb lists only in-frame clones, some missing. Here the sample spans 60,000 to 80,000 clones, around 94% being singletons. Source material: T cells isolated from PBMCs. Receptors were obtained from a human donor in good health.

This chain joins TRBV5-1 and TRBJ1-1; the D gene is possibly TRBD1 (5 bases). CDR3 length: 13 amino acids. V lost 5 bases and J 3 bases, leaving 11 bases between the germline ends. Germline assignment: CDR1 SGHRS and CDR2 YFSETQ. CDR3 DNA sequence: TGCGCCAGCAGGGGGCGGAGGGACACTGAAGCTTTCTTT. It translates to CASRGRRDTEAFF.

The J gene is TRBJ2-2, the V gene TRBV7-9; the match to TRBD2 covers 7 bases. Germline lookup yields CDR1 SEHNR and CDR2 FQNEAQ (reference sequence). This CDR3 has 17 amino acids. The V segment lost 4 bases and the J segment 2 bases; nucleotides outside the gene matches: 10. The CDR3 DNA sequence: TGTGCCAGCAGCTCCGGAGAAAGGGAGGGAAACACCGGGGAGCTGTTTTTT. Its protein product is CASSSGEREGNTGELFF.

The rearrangement links TRBV7-2 to TRBJ2-3; TRBD2 might be the D (5 bases). Germline-derived CDR1 and CDR2 are SGHTA and FQGNSA. V gave up 5 bases and J gave up 1 base, with 13 bases separating them. The CDR3 has 15 amino acids. In DNA form, the CDR3 reads TGTGCCAGCAGCCAGCGGACTGGTGGCACAGATACGCAGTATTTT. Amino acid sequence: CASSQRTGGTDTQYF.

The chain uses TRBV28 and TRBJ2-5, with TRBD1 identical over 9 bases. After removal of 4 bases from V and 5 bases from J, the junction contained 14 bases not matched to a gene. CDR3 length: 17 residues. Germline CDR1 MDHEN, CDR2 SYDVKM. CDR3 sequence: CASSSSGTGTIWETQYF. The CDR3 DNA follows: TGTGCCAGCAGTTCCTCGGGGACAGGGACCATCTGGGAGACCCAGTACTTC.

The chain couples TRBV27 to TRBJ2-6, with 7 positions matching TRBD1. Germline V lookup: CDR1 MNHEY, CDR2 SMNVEV (reference sequence). V gave up 2 bases and J gave up 0 bases; unmatched junction bases: 10. The CDR3 runs 19 residues. Here the CDR3 DNA reads TGTGCCAGCAGTTTACCGCGGACAGGTCTAATCTCTGGGGCCAACGTCCTGACTTTC. It codes for CASSLPRTGLISGANVLTF.

The chain couples TRBV5-1 to TRBJ2-7; D gene uncertain. The germline V gene has CDR1 SGHRS and CDR2 YFSETQ. V was pared by 0 bases and J by 3 bases, with 7 bases between. The CDR3 consists of 13 residues. The CDR3 sequence: CASSLESVYEQYF. The CDR3 coding sequence is TGCGCCAGCAGCTTGGAGTCAGTCTACGAGCAGTACTTC. Using reference TRBV5-1 and TRBJ2-7 for the parts outside the CDR3, the full variable domain is KAGVTQTPRYLIKTRGQQVTLSCSPISGHRSVSWYQQTPGQGLQFLFEYFSETQRNKGNFPGRFSGRQFSNSRSEMNVSTLELGDSALYLCASSLESVYEQYFGPGTRLTVT.

The chain carries TRBV27 and TRBJ1-1; D unclear. Trimming stripped 4 bases from V and 1 base from J, with 7 bases between. Germline assignment: CDR1 MNHEY and CDR2 SMNVEV (reference sequence). This CDR3 comprises 13 residues. CDR3 residues: CASSYTENTEAFF. The CDR3, as DNA: TGTGCCAGCAGTTATACAGAGAACACTGAAGCTTTCTTT.

This rearrangement joins TRBV25-1 to TRBJ2-2; D unresolved. Germline V gene data show CDR1 as MGHDK and CDR2 as SYGVNS. The CDR3 has 17 residues. The ends were cut back, 7 bases at V and 0 bases at J, with 18 bases in the middle. DNA of the CDR3: TGTGCCAGCAAGCCCCATCGACACTCTTCGAACACCGGGGAGCTGTTTTTT. It yields the protein CASKPHRHSSNTGELFF.

This clone was seen only once. The chain recombines TRBV11-3 with TRBJ1-1; TRBD1 is a possible D gene (6 bases). Germline values: CDR1 SGHNT, CDR2 YENEEA. Trimming removed 1 base from V and 1 base from J, with 7 bases in between. The CDR3 runs to 14 residues. The CDR3: CASSLVQGNTEAFF. As DNA, the CDR3 is TGTGCCAGCAGCTTAGTACAGGGGAACACTGAAGCTTTCTTT.

The V call is TRBV19, the J call TRBJ2-7; the match to TRBD1 covers 9 bases. CDR3 length equals 13 residues. Germline CDR1 is LNHDA and CDR2 is SQIVND (reference sequence). J gave up 6 bases and V 8 bases, and 8 bases lay outside the gene matches. The CDR3 sequence is CASSDRGWGEQYF. The CDR3 DNA follows: TGTGCCAGTTCGGACAGGGGATGGGGCGAGCAGTACTTC.

The chain recombines TRBV29-1 with TRBJ2-5; TRBD2 matches 14 bases. CDR3 length: 16 amino acids. V dropped 7 bases and J dropped 5; count of bases not matched to a gene: 12. CDR1 is SQVTM, CDR2 ANQGSEA, per germline. The CDR3 sequence: CSGGEGLAGDLETQYF. Written as DNA, the CDR3 is TGCAGCGGTGGCGAGGGACTAGCGGGAGATCTGGAGACCCAGTACTTC.

The rearrangement uses TRBV19 and TRBJ2-5, with 10 bases fitting TRBD1. This CDR3 has 16 amino acids. CDR1 is LNHDA and CDR2 is SQIVND in the germline V gene (reference sequence). Trimming removed 6 bases from V and 2 bases from J; junction bases left unmatched: 9. CDR3 in amino acids: CASRKPRTGGQETQYF. In nucleotides, the CDR3 is TGTGCCAGTAGAAAACCCCGGACAGGGGGTCAAGAGACCCAGTACTTC. The entire variable domain, with the rest obtained from reference TRBV19 and TRBJ2-5, is as follows: DGGITQSPKYLFRKEGQNVTLSCEQNLNHDAMYWYRQDPGQGLRLIYYSQIVNDFQKGDIAEGYSVSREKKESFPLTVTSAQKNPTAFYLCASRKPRTGGQETQYFGPGTRLLVL.

The chain recombines TRBV5-6 with TRBJ1-2; D is perhaps TRBD1 (6 bases). CDR3 length: 15 amino acids. The germline V gene has CDR1 SGHDT and CDR2 YYEEEE. The ends were cut back, 3 bases at V and 5 bases at J, with 17 bases in the middle. Here the CDR3 reads CASSSLLEGGYGYTF. The DNA for the CDR3 is TGTGCCAGCAGCTCCCTATTGGAGGGGGGGTATGGCTACACCTTC.

The rearrangement links TRBV7-8 to TRBJ2-7; TRBD2 matches 8 bases. This CDR3 has 14 amino acids. Germline CDR1 is SGHVS and CDR2 is FQNEAQ. V was clipped by 5 bases and J by 2 bases; unmatched bases: 5. The CDR3 bases are TGTGCCAGCAGCCCCGGACTAGCTCCCTACGAGCAGTACTTC. Translating it yields CASSPGLAPYEQYF. Complete variable domain (other parts from reference TRBV7-8 and TRBJ2-7): GAGVSQSPRYKVAKRGQDVALRCDPISGHVSLFWYQQALGQGPEFLTYFQNEAQLDKSGLPSDRFFAERPEGSVSTLKIQRTQQEDSAVYLCASSPGLAPYEQYFGPGTRLTVT.

CDR3 sequence: CASTRGGIMNTEAFF. The CDR3 DNA sequence: TGTGCCAGCACAAGGGGGGGGATAATGAACACTGAAGCTTTCTTT. The chain is built from TRBV25-1 and TRBJ1-1, with a weak D call TRBD1 (6 bases). The CDR3 is made up of 15 amino acids. Germline CDR1 is MGHDK and CDR2 is SYGVNS. The ends were cut back, 7 bases at V and 0 bases at J, with 15 bases in the middle. The full variable domain, in which reference TRBV25-1 and TRBJ1-1 provide the parts outside the CDR3, is EADIYQTPRYLVIGTGKKITLECSQTMGHDKMYWYQQDPGMELHLIHYSYGVNSTEKGDLSSESTVSRIRTEHFPLTLESARPSHTSQYLCASTRGGIMNTEAFFGQGTRLTVV.

The chain joins TRBV11-2 to TRBJ2-7; 7 positions match TRBD1. After removal of 5 bases from V and 0 bases from J, the junction contained 4 bases not matched to a gene. Germline values: CDR1 SGHAT, CDR2 FQNNGV. The CDR3 totals 14 residues. CDR3 protein: CASSLYRGSYEQYF. The CDR3 nucleotides are TGTGCCAGCAGCCTATACAGGGGCTCCTACGAGCAGTACTTC. Drawing the rest from reference TRBV11-2 and TRBJ2-7, the complete variable domain is EAGVAQSPRYKIIEKRQSVAFWCNPISGHATLYWYQQILGQGPKLLIQFQNNGVVDDSQLPKDRFSAERLKGVDSTLKIQPAKLEDSAVYLCASSLYRGSYEQYFGPGTRLTVT.

The CDR3 loop reads CASSVRSTDTQYF. Here the CDR3 DNA reads TGTGCCAGCAGTGTGCGGAGCACAGATACGCAGTATTTT. J is TRBJ2-3 and V is TRBV6-1; D unresolved. There are 13 residues in the CDR3. Germline CDR1 is MNHNS and CDR2 is SASEGT. V shed 4 bases and J shed 0 bases, with 5 bases lying between them.

The rearrangement joins TRBV7-2 to TRBJ2-5; weak D call: TRBD1 (6 bases). This CDR3 has 12 residues. Germline values: CDR1 SGHTA, CDR2 FQGNSA. Trimming took off 1 base at V and 10 bases at J, with 10 bases between the two ends. The CDR3 coding sequence is TGTGCCAGCAGCTTAGTGGGGGCGGGCCAGTACTTC. The encoded protein is CASSLVGAGQYF.

The chain carries TRBV13 and TRBJ1-3; D uncertain. This CDR3 region has 17 residues. Germline values: CDR1 PRHDT, CDR2 FYEKMQ (reference sequence). V gave up 1 base and J gave up 0 bases, with 13 bases separating them. The CDR3 spells CASSLDQNPYSGNTIYF. DNA for the CDR3: TGTGCCAGCAGCTTAGACCAAAATCCCTACTCTGGAAACACCATATATTTT.

The chain uses TRBV4-2 and TRBJ2-1; D may be TRBD2 (5 bases). There are 13 residues in the CDR3. Germline CDR1 LGHNA, CDR2 YNFKEQ. V was shortened by 0 bases and J by 10 bases, with 10 bases between the two germline ends. The DNA of the CDR3 is TGTGCCAGCAGCCAAGATTTAGGACTCGAGCAGTTCTTC. This translates into CASSQDLGLEQFF.

The J gene is TRBJ2-1, the V gene TRBV19, with 8 positions matching TRBD1. This CDR3 is 15 amino acids long. V trimming: 0 bases; J trimming: 9 bases; junction bases outside the gene matches: 7. Germline assignment: CDR1 LNHDA and CDR2 SQIVND (reference sequence). As DNA, the CDR3 is TGTGCCAGTAGTATAGAGGACAGGGTTTACGGTGAGCAGTTCTTC. It is translated as CASSIEDRVYGEQFF.

The CDR3 DNA follows: TGTGCCAGCAGCCTGGGACTAGCGGCCTACAATGAGCAGTTCTTC. It is translated as CASSLGLAAYNEQFF. The chain is built from TRBV7-8 and TRBJ2-1; 11 bases agree with TRBD2. J gave up 2 bases and V 5 bases, and 2 bases lay outside the gene matches. Per the germline V gene, CDR1 is SGHVS and CDR2 is FQNEAQ. This CDR3 has 15 amino acids.

V and J are TRBV13 and TRBJ2-3, with TRBD2 matching over 8 bases. This CDR3 comprises 16 residues. Trimming cost V 7 bases and J 3 bases; bases outside gene matches: 12. Germline CDR1 and CDR2: PRHDT and FYEKMQ (reference sequence). The CDR3 DNA is TGTGCCAGCACCCAAAAGCGGGAGTATTGGACAGATACGCAGTATTTT. Translating it yields CASTQKREYWTDTQYF.

V is TRBV7-8 and J is TRBJ2-7; 9 bases fit TRBD2. The V gene's germline CDR1 is SGHVS and CDR2 FQNEAQ. The CDR3 has 17 amino acids. The junction had 13 bases not matched to a gene; V was cut back by 5 bases and J by 2 bases. The CDR3 region is CASSHDSGTSRAYEQYF. The CDR3 DNA reads as TGTGCCAGCAGCCACGATAGTGGGACTAGCAGGGCCTACGAGCAGTACTTC.

This chain joins TRBV10-3 and TRBJ2-7; D might be TRBD1 (6 bases). CDR3 size: 14 residues. With 4 bases removed from V and 6 bases from J, the gap between germline ends came to 16 bases. Per germline, CDR1 ENHRY and CDR2 SYGVKD. The CDR3 sequence: CAISVGGPLAEQYF. The DNA for the CDR3 is TGTGCCATCAGTGTAGGGGGACCCCTGGCCGAGCAGTACTTC.

The chain couples TRBV5-5 to TRBJ2-3, with TRBD2 identical over 15 bases. CDR3 length: 20 residues. Germline CDR1 and CDR2: SGHKS and YYEKEE (reference sequence). V gave up 3 bases and J gave up 3 bases; unmatched junction bases: 14. The DNA for the CDR3 is TGTGCCAGCAGCTCCCCCGGACTAGCGGGAGGGCCCCGGTTGACAGATACGCAGTATTTT. Its protein is CASSSPGLAGGPRLTDTQYF.